These 2 T cell receptor beta chains were sequenced from one sample in a study of T cell responses to AZD1222 COVID-19 vaccine. Clones were sequenced by immunoSEQ multiplex PCR, and TCRdb holds only the in-frame ones, with some missing. The profile shows 100,000 to 120,000 clones, roughly 90% of them singletons. The sequencing here drew on peripheral blood, taken 28 days after the second AZD1222 dose. The source is an adult who received the AZD1222 COVID-19 vaccine.

The chain uses TRBV12-3 or TRBV12-4 and TRBJ1-6, with 7 bases aligning to TRBD1. The CDR3 contains 13 residues. Trimming at V came to 5 bases and at J to 13 bases, leaving 8 bases not matched to a gene. Here the CDR3 reads CASSLLGQSPLHF. The CDR3 DNA is TGTGCCAGCAGTCTCCTGGGACAGTCCCCCCTCCACTTT.

The V call is TRBV28, the J call TRBJ1-1; 11 nucleotides line up with TRBD1. J was trimmed by 6 bases and V by 6 bases; bases with no gene match: 12. CDR3 size: 16 residues. The V gene's germline CDR1 is MDHEN and CDR2 SYDVKM. CDR3 sequence (DNA): TGTGCCAGCAGCCCCCCTCCGGGACAGGGGGTTCCTGAAGCTTTCTTT. Amino acid sequence: CASSPPPGQGVPEAFF. The complete variable domain, with remaining parts taken from reference TRBV28 and TRBJ1-1, reads DVKVTQSSRYLVKRTGEKVFLECVQDMDHENMFWYRQDPGLGLRLIYFSYDVKMKEKGDIPEGYSVSREKKERFSLILESASTNQTSMYLCASSPPPGQGVPEAFFGQGTRLTVV.